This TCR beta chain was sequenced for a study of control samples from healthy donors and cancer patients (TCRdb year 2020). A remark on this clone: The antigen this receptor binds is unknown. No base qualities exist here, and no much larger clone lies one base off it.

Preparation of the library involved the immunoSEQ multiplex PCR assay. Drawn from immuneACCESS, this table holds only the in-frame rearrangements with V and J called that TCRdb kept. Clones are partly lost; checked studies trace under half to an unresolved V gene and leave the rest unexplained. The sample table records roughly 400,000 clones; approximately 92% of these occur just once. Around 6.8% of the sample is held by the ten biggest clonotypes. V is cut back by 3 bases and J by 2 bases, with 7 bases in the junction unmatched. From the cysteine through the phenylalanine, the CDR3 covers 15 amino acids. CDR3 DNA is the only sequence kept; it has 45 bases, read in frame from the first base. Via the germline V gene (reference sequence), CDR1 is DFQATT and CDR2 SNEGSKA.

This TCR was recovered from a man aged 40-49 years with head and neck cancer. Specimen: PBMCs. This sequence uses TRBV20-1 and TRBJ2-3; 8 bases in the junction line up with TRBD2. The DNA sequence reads TGCAGTGCTAGTCTGGCGGGAGGTTTCACAGATACGCAGTATTTT. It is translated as CSASLAGGFTDTQYF.